This TCR beta chain was sequenced during a study of T cells expressing NK-cell markers. Study details: The TCR beta repertoires were obtained from sorted CD3+CD56+NKG2C+, CD3+CD56+NKG2C- and CD3+CD56-NKG2C+ T cells. Study-wide results and caveats: Dominant NKG2C+ clonotypes accounted for 1.0-7.0% of CD8+ T cells in over 5 donors. The CD3+CD56-NKG2C+ fraction was also led by these clonotypes in a few donors. No clear determination of HCMV specificity was made for expanded NKG2C+ T cell clones.

Following a re-call of the 5' RACE reads, TCRdb has one entry per CDR3 protein and lacks DNA. The repertoire table contains 140,000 to 150,000 distinct CDR3 sequences. To note about this clonotype: Antigen specificity is unknown.

Germline V lookup: CDR1 MRHNA, CDR2 SNTAGT. This CDR3 region has 16 residues. This sequence originates from a man between 18 and 35 years old in good health. The rearrangement links TRBV6-4 to TRBJ2-5; TCRdb lists TRBD1, though no DNA is available to test this call. Sequencing used blood T cells: a sorted CD56 or NKG2C T cell subset, CD4+ or CD8+ T cells, or bulk PBMC T cells (not recorded which). The CDR3 protein is CASSDLVGQGIETQYF.